This record concerns one TCR beta chain sequence. CDR1 is LGHNA, CDR2 YNFKEQ, per germline. V trimming: 1 base; J trimming: 4 bases; junction bases outside the gene matches: 11. This CDR3 has 18 residues. The data are from a study of OX40 agonist ivuxolimab in advanced cancers. The method was immunoSEQ multiplex PCR; TCRdb's version includes in-frame clones alone and lacks a portion of them. Here the sample spans about 23,000 clones, about 85% being singletons. The rearrangement joins TRBV4-2 to TRBJ1-4, with 8 bases matching TRBD1. The sequence derives from an adult with an advanced solid tumor such as melanoma, head and neck, liver or kidney cancer. The sample here was CD4+ or CD8+ T cells sorted from blood, taken in a trial of the OX40 agonist ivuxolimab. The CDR3 sequence: CASSQAPADRVDNEKLFF. The CDR3 bases are TGTGCCAGCAGCCAAGCCCCCGCGGACAGGGTTGATAATGAAAAACTGTTTTTT.